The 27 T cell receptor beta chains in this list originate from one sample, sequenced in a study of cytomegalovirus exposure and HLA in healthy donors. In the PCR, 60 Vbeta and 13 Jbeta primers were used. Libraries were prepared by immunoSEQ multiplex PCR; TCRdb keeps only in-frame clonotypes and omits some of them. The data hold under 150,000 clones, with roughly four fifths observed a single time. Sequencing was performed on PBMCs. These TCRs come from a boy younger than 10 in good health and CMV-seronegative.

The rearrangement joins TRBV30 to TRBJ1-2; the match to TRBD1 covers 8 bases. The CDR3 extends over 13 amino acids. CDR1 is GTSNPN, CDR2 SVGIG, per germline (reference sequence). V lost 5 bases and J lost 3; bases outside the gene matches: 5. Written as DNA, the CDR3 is TGTGCCTGGGGGGACAGGAGTTACTATGGCTACACCTTC. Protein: CAWGDRSYYGYTF.

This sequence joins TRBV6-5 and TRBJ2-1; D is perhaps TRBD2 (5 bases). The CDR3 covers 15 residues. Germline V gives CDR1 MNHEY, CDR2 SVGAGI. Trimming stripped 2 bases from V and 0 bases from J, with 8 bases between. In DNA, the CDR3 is TGTGCCAGCAGTTACACCGGGAACTCCTACAATGAGCAGTTCTTC. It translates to CASSYTGNSYNEQFF.

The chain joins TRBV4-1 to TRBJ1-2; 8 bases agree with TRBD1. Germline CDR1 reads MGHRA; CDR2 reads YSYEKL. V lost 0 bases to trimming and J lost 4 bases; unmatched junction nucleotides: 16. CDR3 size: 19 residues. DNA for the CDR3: TGCGCCAGCAGCCAAGATGCGTTACTGCCCGGGACAGGCGTCTATGGCTACACCTTC. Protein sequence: CASSQDALLPGTGVYGYTF.

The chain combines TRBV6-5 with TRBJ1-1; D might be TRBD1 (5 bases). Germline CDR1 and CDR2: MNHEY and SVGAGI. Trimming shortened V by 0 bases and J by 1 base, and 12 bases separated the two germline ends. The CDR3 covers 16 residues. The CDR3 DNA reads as TGTGCCAGCAGTTACTCGTGGAGGGGCCCGAACACTGAAGCTTTCTTT. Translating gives CASSYSWRGPNTEAFF.

The chain's CDR3 is CATSRDGTSDTQYF. DNA of the CDR3: TGTGCCACCAGCAGAGACGGGACTTCGGATACGCAGTATTTT. The chain joins TRBV15 to TRBJ2-3; TRBD2 might be the D (6 bases). The CDR3 covers 14 residues. V was trimmed by 0 bases and J by 6 bases, leaving 10 bases between them. Germline V gives CDR1 LNHNV, CDR2 YYDKDF (reference sequence).

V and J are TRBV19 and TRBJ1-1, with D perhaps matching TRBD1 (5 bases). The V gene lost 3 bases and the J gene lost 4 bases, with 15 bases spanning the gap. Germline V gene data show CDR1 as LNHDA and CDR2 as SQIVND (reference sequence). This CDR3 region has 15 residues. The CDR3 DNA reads TGTGCCAGTAGTATCGGCGGGACCCCGGTCACTGAAGCTTTCTTT. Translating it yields CASSIGGTPVTEAFF.

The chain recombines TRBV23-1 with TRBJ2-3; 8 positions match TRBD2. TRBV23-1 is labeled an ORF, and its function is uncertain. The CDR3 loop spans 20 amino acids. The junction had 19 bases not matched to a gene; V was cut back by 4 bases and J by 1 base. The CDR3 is CASSPSGGHREGLGTDTQYF. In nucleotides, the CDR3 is TGCGCCAGCAGTCCCTCGGGGGGGCACCGGGAGGGCCTAGGCACAGATACGCAGTATTTT.

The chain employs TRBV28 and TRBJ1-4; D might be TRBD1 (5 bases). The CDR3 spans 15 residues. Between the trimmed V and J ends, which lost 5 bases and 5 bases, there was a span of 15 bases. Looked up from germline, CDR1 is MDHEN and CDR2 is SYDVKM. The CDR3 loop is CASSIPGLTNEKLFF. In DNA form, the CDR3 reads TGTGCCAGCAGTATACCGGGACTCACGAATGAAAAACTGTTTTTT.

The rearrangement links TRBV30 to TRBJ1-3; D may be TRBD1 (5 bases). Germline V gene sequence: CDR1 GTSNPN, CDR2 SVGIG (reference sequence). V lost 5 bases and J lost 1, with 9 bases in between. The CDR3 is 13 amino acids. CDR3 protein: CAWFRGSGNTIYF. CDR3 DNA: TGTGCCTGGTTTAGGGGATCTGGAAACACCATATATTTT.

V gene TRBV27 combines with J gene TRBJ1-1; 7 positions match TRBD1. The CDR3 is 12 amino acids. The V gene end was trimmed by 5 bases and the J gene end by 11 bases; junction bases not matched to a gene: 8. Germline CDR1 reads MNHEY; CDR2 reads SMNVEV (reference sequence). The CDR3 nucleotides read TGTGCCAGCAGTCCGAGACAGGGCCAGGCTTTCTTT. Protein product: CASSPRQGQAFF.

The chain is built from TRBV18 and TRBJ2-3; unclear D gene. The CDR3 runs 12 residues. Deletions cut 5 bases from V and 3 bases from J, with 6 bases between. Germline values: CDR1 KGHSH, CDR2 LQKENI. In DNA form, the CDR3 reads TGTGCCAGCTCATCTAGTACAGATACGCAGTATTTT. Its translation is CASSSSTDTQYF.

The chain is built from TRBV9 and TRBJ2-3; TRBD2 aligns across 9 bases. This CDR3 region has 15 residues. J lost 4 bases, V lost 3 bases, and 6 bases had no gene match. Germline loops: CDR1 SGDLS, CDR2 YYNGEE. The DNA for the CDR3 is TGTGCCAGCAGCGAGCCGGGACTAGCACCAGATACGCAGTATTTT. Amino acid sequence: CASSEPGLAPDTQYF.

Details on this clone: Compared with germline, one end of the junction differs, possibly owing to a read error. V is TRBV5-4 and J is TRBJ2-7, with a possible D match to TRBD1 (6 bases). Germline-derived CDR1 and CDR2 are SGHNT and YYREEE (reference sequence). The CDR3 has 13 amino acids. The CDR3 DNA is TGTGCCAGCAGCTTGTTGGGGGCCTACGAGCAGTGCTTC. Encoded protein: CASSLLGAYEQCF.

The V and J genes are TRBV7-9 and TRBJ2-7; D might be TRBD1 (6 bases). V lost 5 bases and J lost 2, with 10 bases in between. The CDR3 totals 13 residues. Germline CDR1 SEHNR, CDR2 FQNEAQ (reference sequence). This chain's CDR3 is CASSPGHPYEQYF. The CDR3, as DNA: TGTGCCAGCAGCCCGGGACACCCCTACGAGCAGTACTTC. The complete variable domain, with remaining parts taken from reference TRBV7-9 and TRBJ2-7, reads DTGVSQNPRHKITKRGQNVTFRCDPISEHNRLYWYRQTLGQGPEFLTYFQNEAQLEKSRLLSDRFSAERPKGSFSTLEIQRTEQGDSAMYLCASSPGHPYEQYFGPGTRLTVT.

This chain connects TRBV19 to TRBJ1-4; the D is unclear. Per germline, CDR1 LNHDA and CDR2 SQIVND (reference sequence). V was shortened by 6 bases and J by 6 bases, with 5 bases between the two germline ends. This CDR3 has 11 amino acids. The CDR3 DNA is TGTGCCAGTAGGTCTTATGAAAAACTGTTTTTT. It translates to CASRSYEKLFF. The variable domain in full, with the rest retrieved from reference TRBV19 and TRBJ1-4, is DGGITQSPKYLFRKEGQNVTLSCEQNLNHDAMYWYRQDPGQGLRLIYYSQIVNDFQKGDIAEGYSVSREKKESFPLTVTSAQKNPTAFYLCASRSYEKLFFGSGTQLSVL.

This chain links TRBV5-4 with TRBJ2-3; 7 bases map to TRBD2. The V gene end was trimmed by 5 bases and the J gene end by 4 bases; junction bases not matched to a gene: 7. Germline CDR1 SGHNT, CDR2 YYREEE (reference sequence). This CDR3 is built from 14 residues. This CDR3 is CASRMPGGSDTQYF. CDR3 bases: TGTGCCAGCAGGATGCCGGGAGGTTCAGATACGCAGTATTTT.

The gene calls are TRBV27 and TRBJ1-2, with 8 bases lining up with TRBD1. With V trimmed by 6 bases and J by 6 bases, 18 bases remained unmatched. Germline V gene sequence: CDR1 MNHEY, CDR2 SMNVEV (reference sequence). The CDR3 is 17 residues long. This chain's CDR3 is CASREQGDDRYVDGYTF. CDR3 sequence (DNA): TGTGCCAGCAGAGAACAGGGGGATGATCGGTATGTGGATGGCTACACCTTC.

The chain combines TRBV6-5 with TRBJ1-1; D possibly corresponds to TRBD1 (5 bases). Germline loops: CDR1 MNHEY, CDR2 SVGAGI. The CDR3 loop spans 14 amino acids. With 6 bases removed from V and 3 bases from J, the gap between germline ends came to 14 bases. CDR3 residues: CASREGSGDTEAFF. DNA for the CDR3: TGTGCCAGCAGAGAAGGTTCGGGGGACACTGAAGCTTTCTTT.

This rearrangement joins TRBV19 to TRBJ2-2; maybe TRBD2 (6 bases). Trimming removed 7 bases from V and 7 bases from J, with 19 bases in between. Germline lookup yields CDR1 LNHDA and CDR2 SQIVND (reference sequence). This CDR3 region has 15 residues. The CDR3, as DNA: TGTGCCAGTACCCCTACCCTAGCGTCTGTCGGGGAGCTGTTTTTT. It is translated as CASTPTLASVGELFF.

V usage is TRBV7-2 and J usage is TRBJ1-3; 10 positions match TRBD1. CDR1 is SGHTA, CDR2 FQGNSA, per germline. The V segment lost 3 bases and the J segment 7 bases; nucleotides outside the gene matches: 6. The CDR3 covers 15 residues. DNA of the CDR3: TGTGCCAGCAGCTTCGGGACAGGGGATCGGAACACCATATATTTT. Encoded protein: CASSFGTGDRNTIYF.

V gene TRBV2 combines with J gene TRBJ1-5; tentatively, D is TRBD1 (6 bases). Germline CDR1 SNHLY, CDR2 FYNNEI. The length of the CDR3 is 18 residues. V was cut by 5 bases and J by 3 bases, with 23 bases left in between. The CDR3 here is CASSLPPGALTVNQPQHF. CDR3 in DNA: TGTGCCAGCAGTCTCCCCCCAGGGGCTCTCACCGTCAATCAGCCCCAGCATTTT.

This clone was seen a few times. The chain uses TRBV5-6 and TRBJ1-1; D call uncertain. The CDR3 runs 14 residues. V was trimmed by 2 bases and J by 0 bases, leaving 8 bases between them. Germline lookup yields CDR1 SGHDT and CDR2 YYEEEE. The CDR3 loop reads CASSFGVLNTEAFF. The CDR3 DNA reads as TGTGCCAGCAGCTTCGGGGTTCTGAACACTGAAGCTTTCTTT.

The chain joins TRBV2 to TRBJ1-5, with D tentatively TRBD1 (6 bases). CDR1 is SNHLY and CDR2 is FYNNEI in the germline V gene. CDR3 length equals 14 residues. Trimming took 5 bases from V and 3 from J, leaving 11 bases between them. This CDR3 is CASSRPGDNQPQHF. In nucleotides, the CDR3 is TGTGCCAGCAGTCGGCCAGGGGACAATCAGCCCCAGCATTTT. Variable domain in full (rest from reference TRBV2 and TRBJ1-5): EPEVTQTPSHQVTQMGQEVILRCVPISNHLYFYWYRQILGQKVEFLVSFYNNEISEKSEIFDDQFSVERPDGSNFTLKIRSTKLEDSAMYFCASSRPGDNQPQHFGDGTRLSIL.

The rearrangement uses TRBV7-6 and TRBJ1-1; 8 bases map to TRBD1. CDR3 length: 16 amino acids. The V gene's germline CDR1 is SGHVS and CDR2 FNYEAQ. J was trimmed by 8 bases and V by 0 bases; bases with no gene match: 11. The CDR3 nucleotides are TGTGCCAGCAGCTTAGCAAGGGACAGGATGGCTAACGAAGCTTTCTTT. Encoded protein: CASSLARDRMANEAFF.

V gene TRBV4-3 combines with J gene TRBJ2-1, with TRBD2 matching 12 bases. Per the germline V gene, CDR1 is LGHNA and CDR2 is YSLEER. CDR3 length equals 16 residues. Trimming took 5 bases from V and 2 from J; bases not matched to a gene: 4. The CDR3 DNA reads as TGCGCCAGCAGCGCACTAGCGGGGGGTCCCTACAATGAGCAGTTCTTC. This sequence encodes CASSALAGGPYNEQFF.

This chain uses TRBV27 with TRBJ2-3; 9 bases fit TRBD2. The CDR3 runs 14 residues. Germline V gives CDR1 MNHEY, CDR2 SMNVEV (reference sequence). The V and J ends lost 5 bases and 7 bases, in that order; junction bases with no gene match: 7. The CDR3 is CASSPGLASHTQYF. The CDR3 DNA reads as TGTGCCAGCAGTCCGGGACTAGCCTCGCATACGCAGTATTTT.

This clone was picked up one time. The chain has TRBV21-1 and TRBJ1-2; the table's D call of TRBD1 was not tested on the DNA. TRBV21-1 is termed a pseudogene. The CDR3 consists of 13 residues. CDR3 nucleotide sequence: TGTGCCAGCAGCCCGGGACAGAACTATGGCTACACCTTC. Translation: CASSPGQNYGYTF.